This T cell receptor beta chain was sequenced during a study of OX40 agonist ivuxolimab in advanced cancers. Study-level background: Ivuxolimab, an antibody acting as an agonist of OX40 (CD134), was used to treat patients. At doses from 0.01 to 10 mg/kg, patients were given intravenous ivuxolimab every 2 weeks. Study-wide results and limits: Mean expanded clone counts were higher in CD8+ than CD4+ T cells.

The protocol was immunoSEQ multiplex PCR, while the TCRdb copy is restricted to in-frame clones and leaves out a portion. The sample contains tens of thousands of clones, 70% to 90% of which appear only once. Note on this clone: Its antigen is not known.

The CDR3 consists of 16 residues. Germline V gene sequence: CDR1 LGHNT, CDR2 FRNRAP. Deletions cut 2 bases from V and 4 bases from J, with 17 bases between. This TCR was recovered from an adult with an advanced solid tumor such as melanoma, head and neck, liver or kidney cancer. The input for sequencing was CD4+ or CD8+ T cells sorted from blood, taken in a trial of the OX40 agonist ivuxolimab. The chain links TRBV12-5 to TRBJ1-1; D possibly corresponds to TRBD1 (6 bases). This CDR3 reads CASGLPTAQGFTEAFF. As DNA, the CDR3 is TGTGCTAGTGGTTTGCCGACAGCCCAGGGGTTCACTGAAGCTTTCTTT.